Listed below are T cell receptor beta chains from one sample, sequenced in a study of cytomegalovirus exposure and HLA in healthy donors. Profiled with immunoSEQ multiplex PCR; TCRdb holds only in-frame clones, not every one. The sample contains around 89,000 clones, approximately 81% of which appear only once. Specimen: PBMCs. The origin of the receptors is a girl aged 2 to 9 in good health and CMV-seropositive. The CDR3 runs from the conserved cysteine through the conserved F or W. The D gene is left open where the match is weak. Rows may omit the clone size; those that give it use once, few, many or a size class.

j_gene,d_gene,v_gene,abundance,CDR3nt,CDR3aa
TRBJ2-1,.,TRBV15,.,TGTGCCACCAGGCAACAGGGCGTCTCCTACAATGAGCAGTTCTTC,CATRQQGVSYNEQFF
TRBJ1-1,.,TRBV6-5,.,TGTGCCAGCAGTTACGGCTGGAACACTGAAGCTTTCTTT,CASSYGWNTEAFF
TRBJ1-1,.,TRBV6-6,.,TGTGCCAGCAGTTACTACAGGGTAGACACTGAAGCTTTCTTT,CASSYYRVDTEAFF
TRBJ1-1,.,TRBV19,.,TGTGCCAGTAGTCCCCGACAGACCCCTCCACCCTACACTGAAGCTTTCTTT,CASSPRQTPPPYTEAFF
TRBJ2-7,.,TRBV30,.,TGTGCCTGGAAGCACCCTTCAGCGGGCGGGAATCTCCACGAGCAGTACTTC,CAWKHPSAGGNLHEQYF
TRBJ1-2,.,TRBV10-3,.,TGTGCCATCAGTGAAGGGGCCTGGGGCTATCGAGCTAACTATGGCTACACCTTC,CAISEGAWGYRANYGYTF
TRBJ2-7,.,TRBV6-1,.,TGTGCCAGCAGGGACTCTCCGGGACAGCGGGACGAGCAGTACTTC,CASRDSPGQRDEQYF
TRBJ2-1,TRBD2,TRBV15,.,TGTGCCACCAACCGACTAGCGGAGACCAATGAGCAGTTCTTC,CATNRLAETNEQFF
TRBJ1-1,.,TRBV29-1,.,TGCAGCGTTGTTTACAGGACTGAAGCTTTCTTT,CSVVYRTEAFF
TRBJ2-5,TRBD1,TRBV5-1,.,TGCGCCAGCAGCCTTGGACAGGGGGCTACTCAAGAGACCCAGTACTTC,CASSLGQGATQETQYF
TRBJ1-3,TRBD1,TRBV6-5,.,TGTGCCAGCAGCAACGACAGGGGGCCGGGAAACACCATATATTTT,CASSNDRGPGNTIYF
TRBJ2-7,TRBD1,TRBV5-1,.,TGCGCCAGCAGCTTTTCCTCGGGACAGGGCTCCTACGAGCAGTACTTC,CASSFSSGQGSYEQYF
TRBJ2-7,.,TRBV28,.,TGTGCCAGCAGTTCTCTCTCCGGGACTGACTCCTACGAGCAGTACTTC,CASSSLSGTDSYEQYF
TRBJ2-5,TRBD1,TRBV19,once,TGTGCCAGTAGCGTCGACAGGGAAGAGACCCAGTACTTC,CASSVDREETQYF
TRBJ1-4,.,TRBV5-6,.,TGTGCCAGCAGCTCCCGCATGGGAGGAGAAAAACTGTTTTTT,CASSSRMGGEKLFF
TRBJ1-4,TRBD1,TRBV10-3,.,TGTGCCATCAGCGGGACAGGGGCTAATGAAAAACTGTTTTTT,CAISGTGANEKLFF
TRBJ2-7,.,TRBV11-2,few,TGTGCCAGCAGCTTAGCACCCGTACTCTACGAGCAGTACTTC,CASSLAPVLYEQYF
TRBJ1-1,.,TRBV21-1,.,TGTGCCATTGGGGCGGTTTTGAAAGCTTTCTTT,CAIGAVLKAFF
TRBJ1-2,.,TRBV12-5,few,TGTGCTAGTGGTTTGACGCAAGTAACAGAGAACTATGGCTACACCTTC,CASGLTQVTENYGYTF
TRBJ2-6,.,TRBV11-3,.,TGTGCCAGCAGCTCCTGGAGCTCTGGGGCCAACGTCCTGACTTTC,CASSSWSSGANVLTF
TRBJ2-7,TRBD1,TRBV7-7,once,TGTGCTAGCAGCCCGGACAGGGGGTCTTACGAGCAGTACTTC,CASSPDRGSYEQYF
TRBJ1-3,.,TRBV6-5,.,TGTGCCAGCAGGGACTCAAGAGGCAACACCATATATTTT,CASRDSRGNTIYF
TRBJ2-5,.,TRBV27,few,TGTGCCAGCAGTTCTGGTAGCGGAGAGACCCAGTACTTC,CASSSGSGETQYF
TRBJ2-5,.,TRBV6-6,.,TGTGCCAGCAGCCCCCCACAGGGCGTTGGAGAGACCCAGTACTTC,CASSPPQGVGETQYF
TRBJ1-2,.,TRBV4-2,.,TGTGCCAGCAGCCAAGATTCAACGGCGGCTTATGGCTACACCTTC,CASSQDSTAAYGYTF
TRBJ1-2,.,TRBV7-9,.,TGTGCCAGCAGCCCGAACGGAGACGGGTTCTATGGCTACACCTTC,CASSPNGDGFYGYTF
TRBJ1-1,TRBD1,TRBV18,.,TGTGCCAGCTCTTCCGGGACAGGGACTGAAGCTTTCTTT,CASSSGTGTEAFF
TRBJ2-7,TRBD1,TRBV28,.,TGTGCCAGCAGCCCAGGGACAGGGCCCTACGAGCAGTACTTC,CASSPGTGPYEQYF
TRBJ1-1,.,TRBV30,.,TGTGCCTGGATAGGGGGGAACACTGAAGCTTTCTTT,CAWIGGNTEAFF
TRBJ2-5,.,TRBV29-1,.,TGCAGCGTCGACTTGACTGTGAAAGAGACCCAGTACTTC,CSVDLTVKETQYF
TRBJ2-2,TRBD2,TRBV9,.,TGTGCCAGCAGCCCCCTAGCGGGATCGAACACCGGGGAGCTGTTTTTT,CASSPLAGSNTGELFF
TRBJ2-7,TRBD1,TRBV4-3,.,TGCGCCAGCAGCCAACGGACAGGTGTCCTCTACGAGCAGTACTTC,CASSQRTGVLYEQYF
TRBJ2-5,TRBD2,TRBV29-1,.,TGCAGCGTGCGGGGGTACCAAGAGACCCAGTACTTC,CSVRGYQETQYF